This TCR beta chain was obtained from a study of T cell changes during pregnancy in multiple sclerosis. J lost 0 bases, V lost 4 bases, and 6 bases had no gene match. Germline V gives CDR1 SGHVS, CDR2 FNYEAQ. The CDR3 contains 17 residues. The data were produced by immunoSEQ multiplex PCR, yet TCRdb's version contains in-frame clones alone and is incomplete. The table shows about 59,000 clones, with approximately 90% occurring only once. The TCR originated in a female donor with multiple sclerosis, enrolled in a pregnancy study. Specimen: peripheral blood, collected in the second trimester of pregnancy. This chain connects TRBV7-6 to TRBJ2-2; the match to TRBD1 covers 9 bases. In nucleotides, the CDR3 is TGTGCCAGCAGCTCCACAGGGGGCGCTTCGAACACCGGGGAGCTGTTTTTT. This encodes CASSSTGGASNTGELFF.